Listed here are 3 T cell receptor beta chains from one sample, sequenced in a study of T cells expressing NK-cell markers. After re-calling the 5' RACE reads, TCRdb lists one entry per CDR3 protein, DNA absent. The sample table sets out about 440,000 distinct CDR3 sequences. The sequenced sample was blood T cells: a sorted CD56 or NKG2C T cell subset, CD4+ or CD8+ T cells, or bulk PBMC T cells (not recorded which). The receptors derive from a woman between 18 and 70 years old in good health.

The chain combines TRBV5-6 with TRBJ1-3. The CDR3 is 13 amino acids. Germline V gene data show CDR1 as SGHDT and CDR2 as YYEEEE. Here the CDR3 reads CASSLQVGNTIYF.

The chain links TRBV20-1 to TRBJ1-2. Looked up from germline, CDR1 is DFQATT and CDR2 is SNEGSKA (reference sequence). CDR3 length equals 11 residues. Here the CDR3 reads CSATGGLGYTF.

The chain joins TRBV7-2 to TRBJ2-1; the D call of TRBD1 rests on TCRdb alone, since no DNA is present to check it. Looked up from germline, CDR1 is SGHTA and CDR2 is FQGNSA. This CDR3 is built from 14 residues. CDR3 amino acids: CASSSDRVNNEQFF.